One T cell receptor (beta chain) is described in this entry. The antigen is undetermined. In the same sample, other DNA sequences code for this CDR3. The CDR3 has 12 residues. Germline V lookup: CDR1 SGHTA, CDR2 FQGNSA. Trimming took 2 bases from V and 1 from J, leaving 0 bases between them. The sample is drawn from a study of identifying expanded T cells in peripheral blood. This table comes from immunoSEQ multiplex PCR, and its TCRdb copy is limited to in-frame clones, with some not included. The data contain tens of thousands of clones, around nine tenths of them seen just once; the ten biggest clones take up around 2.7%. Findings of the study overall: Technical replicates showed roughly 1.2 changed clones; two weeks around 15; four weeks 19.

Collection occurred without any documented infections or immune events in donors. The genes are TRBV7-2 and TRBJ1-5; D is unclear. Specimen: blood. The TCR was taken from a person aged 18 to 69 in good health. CDR3 sequence reads: CASSLSNQPQHF. Here the CDR3 DNA reads TGTGCCAGCAGCTTAAGCAATCAGCCCCAGCATTTT.